The 27 T cell receptor beta chains reported below all come from one sample, sequenced in a study of blood T cell repertoires in COVID-19. Here immunoSEQ multiplex PCR was the method, and the copy in TCRdb shows in-frame clones only, minus some. Of 200,000 to 300,000 clones detected, around 82% appear once; the ten largest clones hold 4.7%. Sequenced input: peripheral blood. Every receptor here comes from a woman in her 70s with acute or convalescent COVID-19.

The chain recombines TRBV19 with TRBJ1-5; TRBD1 matches at 7 bases. J lost 2 bases, V lost 5 bases, and 6 bases had no gene match. This CDR3 comprises 15 residues. Germline values: CDR1 LNHDA, CDR2 SQIVND (reference sequence). Written as DNA, the CDR3 is TGTGCCAGTAGTGCGGGGACAGTTGGCAATCAGCCCCAGCATTTT. This encodes CASSAGTVGNQPQHF.

The table lists this clone with a count of one. V gene TRBV28 combines with J gene TRBJ2-7; TRBD2 might be the D (5 bases). CDR1 MDHEN and CDR2 SYDVKM come from the germline V gene. The germline V and J ends were trimmed by 3 bases and 5 bases, with 17 bases remaining between them. The CDR3 has 15 residues. The CDR3 DNA reads TGTGCCAGCAGTTTTATTGGGCTAGCAAGAAACGAGCAGTACTTC. Residues: CASSFIGLARNEQYF.

The rearrangement uses TRBV3-1 (or the pseudogene TRBV3-2) and TRBJ2-7; unclear D gene. CDR1 and CDR2 from the germline V gene are LGHDT and YNNKEL (reference sequence). Trimming took 1 base from V and 7 from J, leaving 8 bases between them. This CDR3 has 12 residues. The CDR3 region is CASSQVQREQYF. CDR3 coding DNA: TGTGCCAGCAGCCAAGTACAGAGAGAGCAGTACTTC.

The genes are TRBV5-1 and TRBJ2-3; D remains ambiguous. Per the germline V gene, CDR1 is SGHRS and CDR2 is YFSETQ. V was cut by 0 bases and J by 0 bases, with 8 bases left in between. CDR3 size: 15 residues. The CDR3 sequence is CASSLAVGSTDTQYF. The CDR3 DNA is TGCGCCAGCAGCTTGGCGGTCGGGAGCACAGATACGCAGTATTTT.

The V gene is TRBV7-2, the J gene TRBJ1-4, with D unclear. Trimming cost V 1 base and J 11 bases, with 14 bases left between them. The CDR3 is made up of 14 amino acids. CDR1 is SGHTA and CDR2 is FQGNSA in the germline V gene. In nucleotides, the CDR3 is TGTGCCAGCAGCTTAGAACACAACCCCCCGAAACTGTTTTTT. Amino acid sequence: CASSLEHNPPKLFF. Combining the CDR3 with reference TRBV7-2 and TRBJ1-4 gives the whole variable domain GAGVSQSPSNKVTEKGKDVELRCDPISGHTALYWYRQSLGQGLEFLIYFQGNSAPDKSGLPSDRFSAERTGGSVSTLTIQRTQQEDSAVYLCASSLEHNPPKLFFGSGTQLSVL.

J is TRBJ1-1 and V is TRBV27; D might be TRBD1 (5 bases). Trimming cost V 3 bases and J 0 bases, with 11 bases left between them. This CDR3 is 15 amino acids long. CDR1 is MNHEY and CDR2 is SMNVEV in the germline V gene (reference sequence). CDR3 nucleotides: TGTGCCAGCAGTTTTAGAGGACATCTGAACACTGAAGCTTTCTTT. Residues: CASSFRGHLNTEAFF.

The chain uses TRBV5-1 and TRBJ1-1; no clear D. Trimming cost V 0 bases and J 1 base, with 7 bases left between them. The CDR3 covers 14 residues. CDR1 and CDR2 from the germline V gene are SGHRS and YFSETQ. Here the CDR3 reads CASSLEQPNTEAFF. The DNA for the CDR3 is TGCGCCAGCAGCTTGGAACAGCCGAACACTGAAGCTTTCTTT.

This clone was observed a few times. This CDR3 is also generated by other DNA sequences in the sample. The rearrangement uses TRBV5-1 and TRBJ1-1; 8 nucleotides agree with TRBD1. The CDR3 has 15 amino acids. CDR1 and CDR2 from the germline V gene are SGHRS and YFSETQ. V shed 3 bases, J shed 1 base, and the junction held 5 bases outside the gene matches. The CDR3 coding sequence is TGCGCCAGCAGCTCCCAGGGGGCAGGGAACACTGAAGCTTTCTTT. It is translated as CASSSQGAGNTEAFF.

The chain links TRBV18 to TRBJ1-2; 9 positions match TRBD1. V trimming: 0 bases; J trimming: 6 bases; junction bases outside the gene matches: 5. The CDR3 sequence is 15 residues long. The germline CDR1 and CDR2 sequences are KGHSH and LQKENI. The CDR3 loop is CASSPPGTGTDGYTF. The CDR3 DNA follows: TGTGCCAGCTCACCACCTGGGACAGGGACTGATGGCTACACCTTC.

The V and J genes are TRBV27 and TRBJ1-2, with D perhaps TRBD1 (6 bases). Germline CDR1 MNHEY, CDR2 SMNVEV (reference sequence). Trimming removed 5 bases at V and 4 bases at J, with 11 bases between. The CDR3 runs to 13 residues. CDR3 sequence reads: CASSAQGSYGYTF. In nucleotides, the CDR3 is TGTGCCAGCAGTGCACAGGGTTCCTATGGCTACACCTTC.

V gene TRBV5-5 combines with J gene TRBJ1-2, with TRBD1 identical over 7 bases. Germline assignment: CDR1 SGHKS and CDR2 YYEKEE (reference sequence). Trimming removed 7 bases from V and 1 base from J; junction bases left unmatched: 7. The CDR3 length is 14 residues. This CDR3 reads CASGMTGNNYGYTF. CDR3 DNA sequence: TGTGCCAGCGGAATGACAGGGAATAACTATGGCTACACCTTC.

The J gene is TRBJ1-2, the V gene TRBV19; 7 bases agree with TRBD1. Trimming cost V 4 bases and J 4 bases; bases outside gene matches: 6. The CDR3 is 14 amino acids. CDR1 is LNHDA, CDR2 SQIVND, per germline (reference sequence). As DNA, the CDR3 is TGTGCCAGTAGTAGCAAACAGGGGAGCTATGGCTACACCTTC. It encodes CASSSKQGSYGYTF.

This chain connects TRBV12-3 or TRBV12-4 to TRBJ1-6, with 8 bases matching TRBD1. With 10 bases clipped from V and 7 bases from J, the junction kept 6 bases outside the gene matches. The CDR3 has 13 amino acids. The CDR3 sequence: CATSGQANSPLHF. The CDR3 bases are TGTGCCACATCGGGACAGGCAAATTCACCCCTCCACTTT.

The chain couples TRBV21-1 to TRBJ1-2; TRBD1, the table's D call, lacks a check against the DNA. TRBV21-1 is recorded as a pseudogene. This CDR3 comprises 15 residues. Written as DNA, the CDR3 is TGTGCCAGCAGCAAAGACCCGGACAGTAACTATGGCTACACCTTC. Translation gives CASSKDPDSNYGYTF.

V is TRBV10-2 and J is TRBJ1-5; TRBD1 matches 9 bases. V lost 2 bases and J lost 3; bases outside the gene matches: 11. The CDR3 is 18 residues long. From germline, CDR1 is WSHSY and CDR2 SAAADI. CDR3 sequence reads: CASSERGTGTTINQPQHF. For the CDR3, the DNA is TGCGCCAGCAGTGAGCGGGGGACAGGGACGACGATCAATCAGCCCCAGCATTTT.

The rearrangement joins TRBV6-1 to TRBJ1-2; tentatively, D is TRBD1 (5 bases). Per germline, CDR1 MNHNS and CDR2 SASEGT. V was trimmed by 2 bases and J by 8 bases, leaving 12 bases between them. The CDR3 contains 13 residues. This chain's CDR3 is CASSERGGEGYTF. As DNA, the CDR3 is TGTGCCAGCAGTGAACGGGGAGGGGAAGGCTACACCTTC.

The V call is TRBV10-3, the J call TRBJ1-3; possible D gene TRBD1, 6 bases. The V gene lost 4 bases and the J gene lost 0 bases, with 19 bases spanning the gap. Germline V CDR1 and CDR2: ENHRY, SYGVKD. This CDR3 spans 18 amino acids. CDR3 in amino acids: CAISGGGRDTNSGNTIYF. The CDR3 DNA reads TGTGCCATCAGTGGGGGGGGTCGGGACACCAACTCTGGAAACACCATATATTTT.

This clone was seen more than once but under ten times. This chain uses TRBV18 with TRBJ2-7; 8 positions match TRBD2. The CDR3 contains 16 residues. Looked up from germline, CDR1 is KGHSH and CDR2 is LQKENI. J lost 2 bases, V lost 3 bases, and 9 bases had no gene match. CDR3 loop: CASSPQRGGTPYEQYF. Written as DNA, the CDR3 is TGTGCCAGCTCACCTCAACGCGGGGGGACCCCCTACGAGCAGTACTTC. Full variable domain (outside the CDR3, taken from reference TRBV18 and TRBJ2-7): NAGVMQNPRHLVRRRGQEARLRCSPMKGHSHVYWYRQLPEEGLKFMVYLQKENIIDESGMPKERFSAEFPKEGPSILRIQQVVRGDSAAYFCASSPQRGGTPYEQYFGPGTRLTVT.

The V gene is TRBV19, the J gene TRBJ1-1; D perhaps matches TRBD1 (6 bases). The germline V gene encodes CDR1 LNHDA and CDR2 SQIVND (reference sequence). CDR3 length: 14 amino acids. V lost 7 bases, J lost 4 bases, and 16 bases lay in between. The CDR3 here is CASTPGQWGTEAFF. In DNA form, the CDR3 reads TGTGCCAGTACCCCTGGACAGTGGGGCACTGAAGCTTTCTTT.

The chain carries TRBV28 and TRBJ1-2; a possible D gene is TRBD1 (6 bases). The CDR3 totals 14 residues. The V end was cut by 2 bases, the J end by 3 bases, with 10 bases between. Germline V gene sequence: CDR1 MDHEN, CDR2 SYDVKM. CDR3: CASSLTGLHYGYTF. For the CDR3, the DNA is TGTGCCAGCAGTTTAACAGGGCTCCACTATGGCTACACCTTC.

The V gene is TRBV7-9, the J gene TRBJ2-2, with 9 bases aligning to TRBD2. CDR3 length: 17 residues. J gave up 5 bases and V 5 bases, and 12 bases lay outside the gene matches. The V gene's germline CDR1 is SEHNR and CDR2 FQNEAQ (reference sequence). The chain's CDR3 is CASSILSGGIGTGELFF. The CDR3 DNA follows: TGTGCCAGCAGCATCCTTAGCGGGGGCATTGGGACCGGGGAGCTGTTTTTT.

The chain is built from TRBV18 and TRBJ2-3; 9 bases align to TRBD2. The CDR3 loop spans 16 amino acids. V gave up 3 bases and J gave up 2 bases; unmatched junction bases: 6. CDR1 and CDR2 from the germline V gene are KGHSH and LQKENI. The CDR3 DNA follows: TGTGCCAGCTCACCCATAGCGGGGGCCTACACAGATACGCAGTATTTT. As protein: CASSPIAGAYTDTQYF.

The chain joins TRBV10-1 to TRBJ1-6; D remains unclear. Trimming took off 0 bases at V and 7 bases at J, with 7 bases between the two ends. CDR1 and CDR2 from the germline V gene are WNHNN and SYGVQD (reference sequence). The CDR3 has 14 amino acids. The CDR3 region has the DNA TGCGCCAGCAGTGAGTCCGGGATGAATTCACCCCTCCACTTT. Encoded protein: CASSESGMNSPLHF.

The V call is TRBV20-1, the J call TRBJ1-6; a weak D match, TRBD1 (5 bases). This CDR3 has 15 amino acids. Per the germline V gene, CDR1 is DFQATT and CDR2 is SNEGSKA (reference sequence). Trimming shortened V by 3 bases and J by 0 bases, and 9 bases separated the two germline ends. CDR3 protein: CSASEGSSYNSPLHF. The CDR3 bases are TGCAGTGCTAGTGAGGGGAGCTCCTATAATTCACCCCTCCACTTT.

The chain combines TRBV5-8 with TRBJ1-2, with D maybe TRBD1 (6 bases). The CDR3 loop spans 12 amino acids. The germline V gene has CDR1 SGHTS and CDR2 YDEGEE. The V end lost 2 bases, the J end lost 8 bases, and 10 bases lay between the germline ends. CDR3 coding DNA: TGTGCCAGCAGCTTTGGACAGCCCGGCTACACCTTC. As protein: CASSFGQPGYTF. The full variable domain, completed using reference TRBV5-8 and TRBJ1-2, is EAGVTQSPTHLIKTRGQQATLRCSPISGHTSVYWYQQALGLGLQFLLWYDEGEERNRGNFPPRFSGRQFPNYSSELNVNALELEDSALYLCASSFGQPGYTFGSGTRLTVV.

This chain joins TRBV5-1 and TRBJ2-2; no clear D gene. Germline values: CDR1 SGHRS, CDR2 YFSETQ. Trimming cost V 0 bases and J 7 bases, with 10 bases left between them. The CDR3 consists of 14 residues. The CDR3 sequence: CASSLDPSGGELFF. The DNA of the CDR3 is TGCGCCAGCAGCTTGGACCCATCCGGCGGGGAGCTGTTTTTT.

V and J are TRBV5-6 and TRBJ1-1, with D unclear. V was clipped by 0 bases and J by 3 bases, with 6 bases between them. The CDR3 has 13 amino acids. Germline CDR1 is SGHDT and CDR2 is YYEEEE. The CDR3 bases are TGTGCCAGCAGCTTGGGCGATGACACTGAAGCTTTCTTT. This codes for CASSLGDDTEAFF.